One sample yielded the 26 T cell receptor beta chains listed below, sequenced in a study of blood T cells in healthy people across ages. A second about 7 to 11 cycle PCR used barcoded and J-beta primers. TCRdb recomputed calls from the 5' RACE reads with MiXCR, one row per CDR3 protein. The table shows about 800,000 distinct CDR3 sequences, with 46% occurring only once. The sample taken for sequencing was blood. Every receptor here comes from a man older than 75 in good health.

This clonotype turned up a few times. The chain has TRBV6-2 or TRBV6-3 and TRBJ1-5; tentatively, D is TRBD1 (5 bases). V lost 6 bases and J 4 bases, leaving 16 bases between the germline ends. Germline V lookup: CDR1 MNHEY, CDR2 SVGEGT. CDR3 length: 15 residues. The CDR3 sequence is CASRDRTRLNQPQHF. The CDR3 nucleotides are TGTGCCAGCAGGGACCGGACACGCCTTAATCAGCCCCAGCATTTT.

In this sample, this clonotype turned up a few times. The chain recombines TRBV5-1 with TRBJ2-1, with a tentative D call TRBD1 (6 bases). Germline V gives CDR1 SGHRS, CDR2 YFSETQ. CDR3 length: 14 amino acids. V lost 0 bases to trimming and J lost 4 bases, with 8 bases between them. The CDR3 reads CASSLAGQYNEQFF. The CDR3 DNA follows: TGCGCCAGCAGCTTGGCTGGACAGTACAATGAGCAGTTCTTC.

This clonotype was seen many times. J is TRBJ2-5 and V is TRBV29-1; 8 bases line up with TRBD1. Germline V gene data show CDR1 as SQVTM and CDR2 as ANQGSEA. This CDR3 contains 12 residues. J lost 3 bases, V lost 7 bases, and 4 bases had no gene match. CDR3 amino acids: CSAGTGEETQYF. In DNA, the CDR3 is TGCAGCGCCGGGACAGGAGAAGAGACCCAGTACTTC.

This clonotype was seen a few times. CDR3 protein: CAISVSSGIFNEQFF. For the CDR3, the DNA is TGTGCCATCAGTGTCTCTAGCGGGATATTCAATGAGCAGTTCTTC. V and J are TRBV10-3 and TRBJ2-1, with 9 bases identical to TRBD2. V dropped 4 bases and J dropped 6; count of bases not matched to a gene: 7. The germline gives CDR1 ENHRY, CDR2 SYGVKD. The CDR3 runs to 15 residues.

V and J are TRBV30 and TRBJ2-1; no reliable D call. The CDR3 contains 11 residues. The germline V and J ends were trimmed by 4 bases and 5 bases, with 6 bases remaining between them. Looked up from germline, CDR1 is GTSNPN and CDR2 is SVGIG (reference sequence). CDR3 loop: CAWIQNNEQFF. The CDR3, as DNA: TGTGCCTGGATACAGAACAATGAGCAGTTCTTC.

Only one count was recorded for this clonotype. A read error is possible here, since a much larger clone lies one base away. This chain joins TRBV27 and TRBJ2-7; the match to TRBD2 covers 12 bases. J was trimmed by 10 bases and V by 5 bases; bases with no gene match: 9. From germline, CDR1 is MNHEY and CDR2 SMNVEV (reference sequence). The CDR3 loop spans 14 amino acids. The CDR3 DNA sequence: TGTGCCAGCAGTCCGACTAGCGGGGGCGCCTCCCAGTACTTC. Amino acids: CASSPTSGGASQYF.

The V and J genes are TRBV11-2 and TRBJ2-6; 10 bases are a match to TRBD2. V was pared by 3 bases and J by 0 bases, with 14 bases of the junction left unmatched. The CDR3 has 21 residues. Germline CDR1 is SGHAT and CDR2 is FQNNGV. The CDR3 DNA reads TGTGCCAGCAGCTTTTTCGGACTAGCGGACCCCGTCCTCTCTGGGGCCAACGTCCTGACTTTC. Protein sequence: CASSFFGLADPVLSGANVLTF.

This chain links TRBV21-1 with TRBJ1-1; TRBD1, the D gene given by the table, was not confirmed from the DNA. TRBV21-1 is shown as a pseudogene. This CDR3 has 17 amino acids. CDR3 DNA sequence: TGTGCCAGCAGCAAAGGGCGTCGAAGTCCCCCGGGAACTGAAGCTTTCTTT. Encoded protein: CASSKGRRSPPGTEAFF.

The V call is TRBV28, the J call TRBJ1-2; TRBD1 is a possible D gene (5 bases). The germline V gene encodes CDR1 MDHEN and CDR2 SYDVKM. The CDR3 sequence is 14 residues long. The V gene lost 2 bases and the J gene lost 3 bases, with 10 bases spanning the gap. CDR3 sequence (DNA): TGTGCCAGCAGTTTACCCAGGGCGGACTATGGCTACACCTTC. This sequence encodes CASSLPRADYGYTF.

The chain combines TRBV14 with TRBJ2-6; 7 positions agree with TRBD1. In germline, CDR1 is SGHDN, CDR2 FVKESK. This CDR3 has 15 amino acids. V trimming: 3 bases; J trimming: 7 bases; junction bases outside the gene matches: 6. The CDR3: CASSHRQGLANVLTF. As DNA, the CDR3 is TGTGCCAGCAGCCATCGACAGGGTTTAGCCAACGTCCTGACTTTC.

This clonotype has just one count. The CDR3 protein is CSARDSYGEKLFF. CDR3 nucleotide sequence: TGCAGTGCTAGAGACAGCTACGGCGAAAAACTGTTTTTT. The rearrangement uses TRBV20-1 and TRBJ1-4; D is undetermined. The CDR3 loop spans 13 amino acids. The germline V and J ends were trimmed by 0 bases and 8 bases, with 10 bases remaining between them. CDR1 DFQATT and CDR2 SNEGSKA come from the germline V gene (reference sequence).

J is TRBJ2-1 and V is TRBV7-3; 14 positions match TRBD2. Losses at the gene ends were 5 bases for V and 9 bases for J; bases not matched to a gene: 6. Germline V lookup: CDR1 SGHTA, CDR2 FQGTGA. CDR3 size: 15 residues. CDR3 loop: CASSGGGTSGSEQFF. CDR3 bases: TGTGCCAGCAGCGGGGGTGGGACTAGCGGGAGTGAGCAGTTCTTC.

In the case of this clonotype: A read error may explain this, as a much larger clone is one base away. This CDR3 is CASSLCRGRTNEKLFF. DNA for the CDR3: TGTGCCAGCAGTTTATGCAGGGGGCGGACTAATGAAAAACTGTTTTTT. The chain has TRBV12-3 or TRBV12-4 and TRBJ1-4; 8 bases agree with TRBD1. The V segment lost 2 bases and the J segment 2 bases; nucleotides outside the gene matches: 4. The CDR3 extends over 16 amino acids.

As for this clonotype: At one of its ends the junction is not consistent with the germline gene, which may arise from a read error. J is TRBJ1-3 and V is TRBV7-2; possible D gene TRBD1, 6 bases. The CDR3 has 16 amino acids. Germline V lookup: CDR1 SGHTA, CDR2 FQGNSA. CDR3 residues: CAGSTLPGAGGNTIYF. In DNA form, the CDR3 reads TGTGCCGGCAGCACGCTACCAGGGGCAGGAGGAAACACCATATATTTT.

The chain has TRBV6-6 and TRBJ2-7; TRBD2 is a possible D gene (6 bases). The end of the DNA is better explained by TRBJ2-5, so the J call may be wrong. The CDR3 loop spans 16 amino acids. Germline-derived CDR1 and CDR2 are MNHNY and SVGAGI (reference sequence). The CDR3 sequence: CASSSRETLYQETQYF. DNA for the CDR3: TGTGCCAGCAGTTCCCGGGAGACCCTGTACCAAGAGACCCAGTACTTC.

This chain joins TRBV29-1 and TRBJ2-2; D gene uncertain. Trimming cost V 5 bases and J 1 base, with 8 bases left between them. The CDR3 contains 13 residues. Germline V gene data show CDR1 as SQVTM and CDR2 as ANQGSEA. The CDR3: CSVTRQNTGELFF. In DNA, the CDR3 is TGCAGCGTTACTCGACAGAACACCGGGGAGCTGTTTTTT.

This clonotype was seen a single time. CDR3 nucleotide sequence: TGTGCCAGCAGTTTAATGACAGGGAAGGCTCAGCCCCAGCATTTT. Translation gives CASSLMTGKAQPQHF. The chain carries TRBV12-3 or TRBV12-4 and TRBJ1-5; 7 nucleotides align to TRBD1. The CDR3 contains 15 residues. The V segment lost 2 bases and the J segment 6 bases; nucleotides outside the gene matches: 7.

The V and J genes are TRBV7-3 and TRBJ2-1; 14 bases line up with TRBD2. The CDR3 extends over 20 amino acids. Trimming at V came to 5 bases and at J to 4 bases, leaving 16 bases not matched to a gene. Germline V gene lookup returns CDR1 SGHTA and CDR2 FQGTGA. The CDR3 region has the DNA TGTGCCAGCAGCCCTCTCGGACTAGCGGGAGGTCCCCCAGGTTACAATGAGCAGTTCTTC. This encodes CASSPLGLAGGPPGYNEQFF.

Here the CDR3 reads CSAVLGGEQFF. CDR3 coding DNA: TGCAGTGCAGTACTAGGGGGTGAGCAGTTCTTC. The rearrangement links TRBV20-1 to TRBJ2-1, with D perhaps TRBD1 (6 bases). The CDR3 is made up of 11 amino acids. Trimming removed 6 bases at V and 9 bases at J, with 12 bases between. The germline V gene has CDR1 DFQATT and CDR2 SNEGSKA (reference sequence).

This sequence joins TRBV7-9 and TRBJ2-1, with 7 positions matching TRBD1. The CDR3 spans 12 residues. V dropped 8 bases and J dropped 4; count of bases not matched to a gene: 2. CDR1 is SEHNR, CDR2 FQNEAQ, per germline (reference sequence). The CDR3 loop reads CASDRAYNEQFF. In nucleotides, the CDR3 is TGTGCCAGCGACAGGGCGTACAATGAGCAGTTCTTC.

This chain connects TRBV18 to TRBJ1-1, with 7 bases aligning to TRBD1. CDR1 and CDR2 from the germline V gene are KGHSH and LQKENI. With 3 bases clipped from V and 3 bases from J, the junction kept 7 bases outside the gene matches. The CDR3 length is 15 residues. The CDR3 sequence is CASSPPGQEYTEAFF. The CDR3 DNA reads TGTGCCAGCTCACCGCCCGGACAGGAGTACACTGAAGCTTTCTTT.

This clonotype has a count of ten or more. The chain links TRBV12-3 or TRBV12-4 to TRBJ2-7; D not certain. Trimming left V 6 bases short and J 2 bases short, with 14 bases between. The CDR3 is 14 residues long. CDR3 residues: CASSLRAGAYEQYF. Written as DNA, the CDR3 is TGTGCCAGCAGCTTACGGGCAGGTGCCTACGAGCAGTACTTC.

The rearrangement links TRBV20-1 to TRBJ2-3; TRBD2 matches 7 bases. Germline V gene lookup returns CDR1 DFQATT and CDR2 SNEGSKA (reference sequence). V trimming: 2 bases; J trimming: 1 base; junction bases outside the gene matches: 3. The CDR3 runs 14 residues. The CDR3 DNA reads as TGCAGTGCTAGACTAGCGGCCCGCACAGATACGCAGTATTTT. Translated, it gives CSARLAARTDTQYF.

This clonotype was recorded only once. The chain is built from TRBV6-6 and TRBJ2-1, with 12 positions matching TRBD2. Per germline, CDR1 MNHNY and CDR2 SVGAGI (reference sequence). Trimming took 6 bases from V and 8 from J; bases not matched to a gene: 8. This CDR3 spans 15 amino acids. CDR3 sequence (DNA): TGTGCCAGCAGCCCAAGACTAGCGGGAGACCATGAGCAGTTCTTC. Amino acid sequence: CASSPRLAGDHEQFF.

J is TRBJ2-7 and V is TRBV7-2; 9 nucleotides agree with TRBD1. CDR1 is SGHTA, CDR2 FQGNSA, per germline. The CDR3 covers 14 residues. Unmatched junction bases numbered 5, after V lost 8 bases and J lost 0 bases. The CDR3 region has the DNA TGTGCCAGCGGCAAGACAGGGGGCTCCTACGAGCAGTACTTC. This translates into CASGKTGGSYEQYF.

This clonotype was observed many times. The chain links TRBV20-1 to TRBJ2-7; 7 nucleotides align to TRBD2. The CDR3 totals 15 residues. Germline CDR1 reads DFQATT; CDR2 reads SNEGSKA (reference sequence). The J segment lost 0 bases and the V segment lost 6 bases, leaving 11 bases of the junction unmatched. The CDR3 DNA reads TGCAGTGCGCAGTCTAGCGGAAGTAGCTCCTACGAGCAGTACTTC. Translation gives CSAQSSGSSSYEQYF.